These 16 T cell receptor beta chains were all obtained from the same sample, sequenced in a study of memory CD4+ T cells and cytomegalovirus serostatus. Only in-frame clones appear in the TCRdb table, and some are missing; sequencing was by immunoSEQ multiplex PCR. The table includes approximately 40,000 clones, 65% to 80% detected once. Single viable CD3+CD4+CD8-CD45RO+ cells were sorted as the memory CD4+ T cells. The source material was memory CD4+ T cells from blood. The receptors stem from an adult in good health and CMV-seronegative.

The chain carries TRBV5-1 and TRBJ2-5, with D uncertain. This CDR3 is built from 13 residues. Per germline, CDR1 SGHRS and CDR2 YFSETQ. Trimming took off 0 bases at V and 5 bases at J, with 8 bases between the two ends. The CDR3 protein is CASSLASRETQYF. Written as DNA, the CDR3 is TGCGCCAGCAGCTTGGCCTCCAGGGAGACCCAGTACTTC.

The chain joins TRBV5-6 to TRBJ1-4; 7 positions agree with TRBD1. The CDR3 runs 15 residues. CDR1 is SGHDT and CDR2 is YYEEEE in the germline V gene. The trim removed 1 base at V and 8 bases at J, leaving 8 bases unmatched. The CDR3 protein is CASSLRDSLGEKLFF. The CDR3 nucleotides read TGTGCCAGCAGCTTGAGGGACAGCCTAGGCGAAAAACTGTTTTTT.

The gene calls are TRBV14 and TRBJ2-3; no firm D call. Trimming stripped 4 bases from V and 5 bases from J, with 7 bases between. Germline CDR1 SGHDN, CDR2 FVKESK. CDR3 size: 12 residues. In DNA, the CDR3 is TGTGCCAGCAGCCTTCGAAGAGATACGCAGTATTTT. This encodes CASSLRRDTQYF.

This rearrangement joins TRBV19 to TRBJ1-1; 7 nucleotides agree with TRBD1. In germline, CDR1 is LNHDA, CDR2 SQIVND (reference sequence). This CDR3 has 13 amino acids. Trimming cost V 6 bases and J 7 bases; bases outside gene matches: 8. CDR3 DNA: TGTGCCAGTAGGACAGGGCTTGAGGGTGAAGCTTTCTTT. This translates into CASRTGLEGEAFF.

The J gene is TRBJ1-2, the V gene TRBV4-1; D gene unclear. CDR1 and CDR2 (germline): MGHRA, YSYEKL. The CDR3 runs 17 residues. Trimming took 0 bases from V and 4 from J, leaving 18 bases between them. DNA of the CDR3: TGCGCCAGCAGCCAAGAGTCCCGGCCAGGAGGGTCCTATGGCTACACCTTC. Translating gives CASSQESRPGGSYGYTF.

J is TRBJ2-6 and V is TRBV7-2; D unclear. Germline assignment: CDR1 SGHTA and CDR2 FQGNSA. The CDR3 runs to 15 residues. V was trimmed by 6 bases and J by 0 bases, leaving 9 bases between them. The DNA of the CDR3 is TGTGCCAGCAGATGGGAAAGCTCTGGGGCCAACGTCCTGACTTTC. It encodes CASRWESSGANVLTF.

The sample holds a few counts of this clone. The CDR3 bases are TGTGCCAGAAGCTTGTCTAGCGGGGGGCTCCACTCCTACAATGAGCAGTTCTTC. It yields the protein CARSLSSGGLHSYNEQFF. This sequence joins TRBV5-3 and TRBJ2-1, with 11 bases identical to TRBD2. TRBV5-3 is identified as an open reading frame with a role that is uncertain. CDR3 length equals 18 residues. Germline trimming cut 1 base from V and 0 bases from J; bases unmatched to any gene: 6.

The chain uses TRBV7-9 and TRBJ2-5; TRBD2 matches 9 bases. Per the germline V gene, CDR1 is SEHNR and CDR2 is FQNEAQ (reference sequence). The CDR3 contains 15 residues. The junction had 11 bases not matched to a gene; V was cut back by 7 bases and J by 5 bases. The CDR3 DNA reads TGTGCCAGCAACGAAGCGGGGGGCCAAGGGGAGACCCAGTACTTC. It is translated as CASNEAGGQGETQYF.

The chain has TRBV7-2 and TRBJ1-1; a weak D match, TRBD1 (5 bases). The CDR3 totals 15 residues. The germline V gene encodes CDR1 SGHTA and CDR2 FQGNSA. Deletions cut 2 bases from V and 0 bases from J, with 10 bases between. DNA for the CDR3: TGTGCCAGCAGCTTAAGGAGCAGGGTGAACACTGAAGCTTTCTTT. As protein: CASSLRSRVNTEAFF. The full variable domain, in which reference TRBV7-2 and TRBJ1-1 provide the parts outside the CDR3, is GAGVSQSPSNKVTEKGKDVELRCDPISGHTALYWYRQSLGQGLEFLIYFQGNSAPDKSGLPSDRFSAERTGGSVSTLTIQRTQQEDSAVYLCASSLRSRVNTEAFFGQGTRLTVV.

This chain joins TRBV2 and TRBJ1-1; a possible D gene is TRBD1 (6 bases). This CDR3 has 13 amino acids. Trimming cost V 3 bases and J 3 bases, with 8 bases left between them. CDR1 is SNHLY and CDR2 is FYNNEI in the germline V gene. The chain's CDR3 is CASSEEGDTEAFF. CDR3 coding DNA: TGTGCCAGCAGTGAGGAGGGGGACACTGAAGCTTTCTTT.

The chain recombines TRBV6-5 with TRBJ1-2, with D unresolved. The CDR3 covers 14 residues. Trimming removed 5 bases from V and 8 bases from J, with 18 bases in between. Germline V gene data show CDR1 as MNHEY and CDR2 as SVGAGI. CDR3 sequence (DNA): TGTGCCAGCAGTCCTACCGGACGGCCCCAAGGCTACACCTTC. This sequence encodes CASSPTGRPQGYTF.

The J gene is TRBJ1-6, the V gene TRBV6-5; a weak D match, TRBD1 (5 bases). Germline-derived CDR1 and CDR2 are MNHEY and SVGAGI. V gave up 6 bases and J gave up 6 bases, with 12 bases separating them. The CDR3 contains 14 residues. As DNA, the CDR3 is TGTGCCAGCAGGCGGGGCACGACTAATTCACCCCTCCACTTT. Its protein product is CASRRGTTNSPLHF.

This chain joins TRBV29-1 and TRBJ1-6, with unresolved D. The V gene lost 4 bases and the J gene lost 9 bases, with 16 bases spanning the gap. The germline gives CDR1 SQVTM, CDR2 ANQGSEA. The CDR3 has 14 amino acids. CDR3 sequence (DNA): TGCAGCGTTGCTGAGTCCCACGGAGCTTCACCCCTCCACTTT. Protein product: CSVAESHGASPLHF.

The CDR3 loop reads CASSWGLAGGPTDTQYF. The CDR3 nucleotides read TGTGCCAGCAGCTGGGGACTAGCGGGGGGGCCCACAGATACGCAGTATTTT. The chain has TRBV11-2 and TRBJ2-3, with 16 bases matching TRBD2. V was clipped by 4 bases and J by 2 bases; unmatched bases: 3. CDR3 length: 17 residues. Per germline, CDR1 SGHAT and CDR2 FQNNGV. The variable domain in full, completed from reference TRBV11-2 and TRBJ2-3, reads EAGVAQSPRYKIIEKRQSVAFWCNPISGHATLYWYQQILGQGPKLLIQFQNNGVVDDSQLPKDRFSAERLKGVDSTLKIQPAKLEDSAVYLCASSWGLAGGPTDTQYFGPGTRLTVL.

The chain recombines TRBV2 with TRBJ1-5; D gene unclear. This CDR3 has 13 amino acids. CDR1 SNHLY and CDR2 FYNNEI come from the germline V gene. Trimming shortened V by 3 bases and J by 9 bases, and 12 bases separated the two germline ends. The CDR3 nucleotides read TGTGCCAGCAGTGAGGTGCTTTGGGCGCCCCAGCATTTT. It specifies CASSEVLWAPQHF.

This rearrangement joins TRBV7-3 to TRBJ1-1; D ambiguous. Germline V gene lookup returns CDR1 SGHTA and CDR2 FQGTGA. CDR3 length equals 12 residues. V lost 0 bases and J lost 4, with 3 bases in between. The CDR3 coding sequence is TGTGCCAGCAGCTTAACAGGCACTGAAGCTTTCTTT. This translates into CASSLTGTEAFF.